Included here is one T cell receptor (beta chain) sequence, with context. Its antigen remains unknown. The sample belongs to a study of cytotoxic CD8 clonotypes in ibrutinib-treated CLL. The wider study: Sequenced samples delivered averages of roughly 260,000 productive templates and roughly 94,000 productive rearrangements.

V gave up 5 bases and J gave up 0 bases, with 10 bases separating them. This CDR3 is built from 15 residues. The V gene's germline CDR1 is MDHEN and CDR2 SYDVKM. Sequencing used immunoSEQ multiplex PCR; TCRdb keeps in-frame clones, though not all of them. The sample holds hundreds of thousands of clones, roughly 80% seen once. Overall study findings and caveats: Clonality climbed at ibrutinib response, then dropped toward baseline at progression.

Extraction of approximately 2.2 micrograms of genomic DNA from cryopreserved PBMCs supplied material for TCR beta libraries. The sequence came from a human donor with chronic lymphocytic leukemia. The material sequenced was PBMCs, taken before ibrutinib treatment. V is TRBV28 and J is TRBJ1-4; D gene ambiguous. CDR3 DNA: TGTGCCAGCAGTCCTACACATGCAACTAATGAAAAACTGTTTTTT. Translation gives CASSPTHATNEKLFF. Full variable domain (remainder filled in from reference TRBV28 and TRBJ1-4): DVKVTQSSRYLVKRTGEKVFLECVQDMDHENMFWYRQDPGLGLRLIYFSYDVKMKEKGDIPEGYSVSREKKERFSLILESASTNQTSMYLCASSPTHATNEKLFFGSGTQLSVL.